Each of the 12 T cell receptor beta chains below was sequenced from the same sample in a study of blood T cell repertoires in COVID-19. Produced via immunoSEQ multiplex PCR; TCRdb's table is partial and in-frame only. The sample has tens of thousands of clones, about 80% seen once. The material sequenced was peripheral blood. These receptors were taken from a man aged 30 to 39 with COVID-19, enrolled during active disease.

Only one count was recorded for this clone. The CDR3 DNA reads as TGCGCCAGCAGCCACCCGGGACAGGGGAGAGGGCAGCCCCAGCATTTT. Amino acids: CASSHPGQGRGQPQHF. The gene calls are TRBV4-1 and TRBJ1-5; 10 bases fit TRBD1. This CDR3 has 16 residues. V was clipped by 3 bases and J by 7 bases; unmatched bases: 9. Germline CDR1 and CDR2: MGHRA and YSYEKL.

The chain joins TRBV29-1 to TRBJ1-2; 7 bases are a match to TRBD1. Germline-derived CDR1 and CDR2 are SQVTM and ANQGSEA. After removal of 5 bases from V and 4 bases from J, the junction contained 4 bases not matched to a gene. This CDR3 has 12 residues. CDR3 loop: CSVRDSLYGYTF. The CDR3 DNA is TGCAGCGTTAGGGACAGCCTCTATGGCTACACCTTC.

The rearrangement joins TRBV4-1 to TRBJ2-5; 9 bases map to TRBD2. V was clipped by 2 bases and J by 3 bases; unmatched bases: 4. Per germline, CDR1 MGHRA and CDR2 YSYEKL. The CDR3 runs 15 residues. The CDR3 loop reads CASSQFSGSEETQYF. The DNA for the CDR3 is TGCGCCAGCAGCCAATTTAGCGGGAGTGAAGAGACCCAGTACTTC.

This clone occurred once. The CDR3 region has the DNA TGTGCCAGCAGCTTCCGACAGGGCCAAAATGAAAAACTGTTTTTT. This gives the protein CASSFRQGQNEKLFF. This rearrangement joins TRBV7-2 to TRBJ1-4; 7 nucleotides align to TRBD1. V trimming: 3 bases; J trimming: 5 bases; junction bases outside the gene matches: 6. Germline CDR1 SGHTA, CDR2 FQGNSA. The CDR3 extends over 15 amino acids.

The genes are TRBV27 and TRBJ2-7; 7 nucleotides align to TRBD2. CDR3 length equals 16 residues. Trimming took 4 bases from V and 3 from J; bases not matched to a gene: 12. Germline values: CDR1 MNHEY, CDR2 SMNVEV (reference sequence). The CDR3 loop is CASSYGSGALDYEQYF. The CDR3, as DNA: TGTGCCAGCAGTTATGGAAGCGGGGCACTTGACTACGAGCAGTACTTC.

This clone occurred a few times. The CDR3 protein is CASSFGGADQPQHF. The CDR3, as DNA: TGTGCCAGCAGTTTTGGGGGGGCTGATCAGCCCCAGCATTTT. V gene TRBV27 combines with J gene TRBJ1-5, with D possibly matching TRBD1 (6 bases). Germline CDR1 reads MNHEY; CDR2 reads SMNVEV (reference sequence). Trimming took off 3 bases at V and 5 bases at J, with 11 bases between the two ends. The CDR3 is 14 amino acids.

The chain uses TRBV6-5 and TRBJ2-1, with TRBD2 as a possible D gene (5 bases). The CDR3 runs 12 residues. Germline V gives CDR1 MNHEY, CDR2 SVGAGI. V shed 4 bases and J shed 10 bases, with 11 bases lying between them. CDR3 residues: CASSSLGREQFF. The CDR3 nucleotides read TGTGCCAGCAGTTCACTAGGCCGGGAGCAGTTCTTC.

The chain couples TRBV12-5 to TRBJ1-4, with a weak D call TRBD1 (5 bases). CDR3 length equals 16 residues. Germline CDR1 reads LGHNT; CDR2 reads FRNRAP. V was cut by 0 bases and J by 4 bases, with 12 bases left in between. The CDR3 bases are TGTGCTAGTGGTTTGGTACGGGGGGGAGATAATGAAAAACTGTTTTTT. This translates into CASGLVRGGDNEKLFF.

The chain combines TRBV27 with TRBJ2-3, with D possibly being TRBD1 (6 bases). V was trimmed by 7 bases and J by 5 bases, leaving 16 bases between them. This CDR3 comprises 14 residues. Germline CDR1 and CDR2: MNHEY and SMNVEV (reference sequence). The CDR3 nucleotides read TGTGCCAGCATCCCACAGGGATATAGAGATACGCAGTATTTT. Its protein is CASIPQGYRDTQYF.

The rearrangement links TRBV6-5 to TRBJ2-1, with 9 bases identical to TRBD2. CDR1 is MNHEY, CDR2 SVGAGI, per germline. Trimming cost V 0 bases and J 13 bases; bases outside gene matches: 13. The CDR3 covers 16 residues. CDR3 sequence reads: CASSYSMNLAGDLQFF. The DNA of the CDR3 is TGTGCCAGCAGTTACTCGATGAACTTAGCGGGAGATCTTCAGTTCTTC.

The chain couples TRBV6-2 or TRBV6-3 to TRBJ2-7; TRBD1 is a possible D gene (6 bases). Trimming took off 2 bases at V and 6 bases at J, with 14 bases between the two ends. This CDR3 is built from 14 residues. CDR1 is MNHEY and CDR2 is SVGEGT in the germline V gene. The CDR3 nucleotides are TGTGCCAGCAGTTACGGCAGGGGAGCAAGCGAGCAGTACTTC. Protein: CASSYGRGASEQYF.

This clone was detected only once. The gene calls are TRBV19 and TRBJ2-7; 9 bases match TRBD2. From germline, CDR1 is LNHDA and CDR2 SQIVND (reference sequence). The CDR3 has 18 residues. Trimming cost V 0 bases and J 3 bases; bases outside gene matches: 12. The CDR3 coding sequence is TGTGCCAGTAGTATAGATCTATTCTGGCTAGCGGGATTCTACGAGCAGTACTTC. The encoded protein is CASSIDLFWLAGFYEQYF.